Below are 24 T cell receptor beta chains sequenced from a single sample in a study of response to subunit inactivated influenza vaccine. TCRdb re-analysed the RT-PCR reads in MiXCR, keeping a single row per CDR3 protein. The sample has about 520,000 distinct CDR3 sequences, 10% to 11% seen once. The specimen comprised PBMCs from blood, sampled more than 35 days after vaccination. Receptors were obtained from a man aged 50 to 59 who received an inactivated influenza vaccine.

Many counts were recorded for this clonotype. A junction end diverges from the germline sequence, so it may reflect a read error. The chain carries TRBV11-2 and TRBJ2-5; no clear D. The germline V gene encodes CDR1 SGHAT and CDR2 FQNNGV. The CDR3 length is 11 residues. The CDR3: CASSGSLYPHF. As DNA, the CDR3 is TGTGCCAGCAGCGGGTCATTATATCCCCACTTC.

The table lists this clonotype with a few counts. The chain is built from TRBV20-1 and TRBJ2-1; 9 bases align to TRBD2. Trimming removed 4 bases from V and 6 bases from J; junction bases left unmatched: 7. The length of the CDR3 is 14 residues. The germline CDR1 and CDR2 sequences are DFQATT and SNEGSKA (reference sequence). The CDR3 coding sequence is TGCAGTGCTATTAGCGGGAGCCGGGTCAATGAGCAGTTCTTC. Its protein product is CSAISGSRVNEQFF.

This clonotype was detected many times. This chain uses TRBV7-2 with TRBJ2-7; D is unclear. CDR3 length: 12 amino acids. Trimming cost V 5 bases and J 3 bases, with 8 bases left between them. CDR1 is SGHTA, CDR2 FQGNSA, per germline. CDR3 sequence: CASSLDHYEQYF. The CDR3 bases are TGTGCCAGCAGCCTCGACCACTACGAGCAGTACTTC.

This clonotype was picked up many times. The CDR3 nucleotides are TGTGCCAGCAGCCCAACCCCAGGGGCAGGGGGCGCGACAAGCGCTGAAGCTTTCTTT. This sequence encodes CASSPTPGAGGATSAEAFF. The chain has TRBV3-1 and TRBJ1-1, with 8 bases aligning to TRBD1. CDR3 size: 19 residues. J was trimmed by 6 bases and V by 4 bases; bases with no gene match: 22. Germline-derived CDR1 and CDR2 are LGHDT and YNNKEL (reference sequence).

This clonotype appeared many times. This chain joins TRBV20-1 and TRBJ2-3; tentative D call: TRBD2 (7 bases). The CDR3 spans 15 residues. V lost 4 bases to trimming and J lost 1 base, with 15 bases between them. CDR1 and CDR2 from the germline V gene are DFQATT and SNEGSKA (reference sequence). The CDR3 nucleotides are TGCAGTGCTACGGGGGGCACGTCCGGCACAGATACGCAGTATTTT. This translates into CSATGGTSGTDTQYF.

This clonotype was observed a handful of times. The gene calls are TRBV29-1 and TRBJ2-3, with 9 bases aligning to TRBD2. Trimming removed 0 bases from V and 5 bases from J; junction bases left unmatched: 9. The CDR3 is 16 amino acids. CDR1 SQVTM and CDR2 ANQGSEA come from the germline V gene. The CDR3 nucleotides read TGCAGCGTTGAAGATTTTAAGGAGACTAGCGGAGATACGCAGTATTTT. Amino acid sequence: CSVEDFKETSGDTQYF.

This clonotype occurred many times. The chain joins TRBV10-3 to TRBJ2-7; TRBD2 agrees at 11 bases. Germline V CDR1 and CDR2: ENHRY, SYGVKD. There are 13 residues in the CDR3. Unmatched junction bases numbered 10, after V lost 6 bases and J lost 12 bases. CDR3 nucleotide sequence: TGTGCCATCAGGGGGCTAGCGGGGGGACCTCTGTACTTC. Residues: CAIRGLAGGPLYF.

This clonotype came up a few times. This chain links TRBV20-1 with TRBJ2-3; TRBD2 matches 7 bases. This CDR3 contains 14 residues. The V and J ends lost 6 bases and 0 bases, in that order; junction bases with no gene match: 6. Germline CDR1 is DFQATT and CDR2 is SNEGSKA (reference sequence). CDR3 DNA sequence: TGCAGTGCCCTCGGGGGGTCAAGCACAGATACGCAGTATTTT. Residues: CSALGGSSTDTQYF.

The chain recombines TRBV5-6 with TRBJ2-5, with 7 nucleotides matching TRBD2. Trimming took 4 bases from V and 6 from J; bases not matched to a gene: 15. The CDR3 contains 16 residues. Looked up from germline, CDR1 is SGHDT and CDR2 is YYEEEE. CDR3 coding DNA: TGTGCCAGCAGCCCTGGGGGGGGACCAAACTTCCAGACCCAGTACTTC. Its protein product is CASSPGGGPNFQTQYF.

This clonotype showed up just a few times. The rearrangement uses TRBV28 and TRBJ1-4; 7 nucleotides agree with TRBD1. CDR3 length equals 15 residues. Germline V gives CDR1 MDHEN, CDR2 SYDVKM. The junction had 11 bases not matched to a gene; V was cut back by 6 bases and J by 7 bases. The CDR3 here is CASSARGGWGEKLFF. The CDR3 DNA follows: TGTGCCAGCAGCGCCAGAGGGGGCTGGGGTGAAAAACTGTTTTTT.

This clonotype was detected only a few times. The chain joins TRBV15 to TRBJ2-5; tentative D call: TRBD1 (6 bases). V dropped 1 base and J dropped 4 bases, with 13 bases sitting between them. CDR1 is LNHNV, CDR2 YYDKDF, per germline (reference sequence). The CDR3 is 15 residues long. The CDR3 spells CATSRAPTGLETQYF. CDR3 DNA sequence: TGTGCCACCAGCAGAGCCCCTACAGGGTTAGAGACCCAGTACTTC.

This clonotype has a count of ten or more. The chain has TRBV5-1 and TRBJ2-7, with a weak D call TRBD1 (6 bases). Germline lookup yields CDR1 SGHRS and CDR2 YFSETQ. Deletions cut 0 bases from V and 2 bases from J, with 9 bases between. CDR3 length: 14 amino acids. The CDR3 region is CASSLAQGTYEQYF. The CDR3 DNA sequence: TGCGCCAGCAGCTTGGCCCAGGGGACCTACGAGCAGTACTTC.

V is TRBV20-1 and J is TRBJ1-5, with D maybe TRBD1 (5 bases). The CDR3 sequence is 15 residues long. The ends were cut back, 3 bases at V and 5 bases at J, with 17 bases in the middle. Looked up from germline, CDR1 is DFQATT and CDR2 is SNEGSKA (reference sequence). The CDR3 DNA reads as TGCAGTGCTAGGAAGGGACCCGCGGAGTATCAGCCCCAGCATTTT. Amino acids: CSARKGPAEYQPQHF.

The V call is TRBV20-1, the J call TRBJ2-6, with D possibly called TRBD1 or TRBD2 (5 bases each). CDR1 is DFQATT and CDR2 is SNEGSKA in the germline V gene (reference sequence). The CDR3 runs to 15 residues. The ends were cut back, 5 bases at V and 0 bases at J, with 11 bases in the middle. CDR3 sequence: CSAPRGLSGANVLTF. The CDR3 coding sequence is TGCAGTGCTCCCCGGGGCCTCTCTGGGGCCAACGTCCTGACTTTC.

V and J are TRBV12-3 or TRBV12-4 and TRBJ1-2, with D maybe TRBD1 (6 bases). V lost 4 bases, J lost 8 bases, and 17 bases lay in between. CDR3 length: 14 residues. The CDR3 nucleotides are TGTGCCAGCAGTTCGACCACAGGGTTCAGGGGCTACACCTTC. This sequence encodes CASSSTTGFRGYTF.

V is TRBV5-1 and J is TRBJ2-3; a weak D match, TRBD1 (6 bases). This CDR3 has 15 residues. The germline V gene has CDR1 SGHRS and CDR2 YFSETQ. The V and J ends lost 6 bases and 4 bases respectively, with 18 bases between them. The CDR3 protein is CASTGGQSRADTQYF. CDR3 DNA: TGCGCCAGCACCGGCGGACAGTCGCGGGCAGATACGCAGTATTTT.

This rearrangement joins TRBV6-1 to TRBJ2-1; D unresolved. Germline assignment: CDR1 MNHNS and CDR2 SASEGT. The CDR3 contains 15 residues. Trimming removed 1 base at V and 0 bases at J, with 7 bases between. The CDR3 DNA reads as TGTGCCAGCAGTGAAGTTTGGAGCTCCTACAATGAGCAGTTCTTC. Its protein product is CASSEVWSSYNEQFF.

This clonotype was detected many times. The gene calls are TRBV5-1 and TRBJ2-3, with no clear D. Germline lookup yields CDR1 SGHRS and CDR2 YFSETQ. The V and J ends lost 0 bases and 4 bases respectively, with 15 bases between them. The CDR3 covers 16 residues. In DNA form, the CDR3 reads TGCGCCAGCAGCTTGGGCGCCTTGGTGGTGGCAGATACGCAGTATTTT. The encoded protein is CASSLGALVVADTQYF.

The rearrangement uses TRBV4-3 and TRBJ1-5; unclear D gene. Germline V gene lookup returns CDR1 LGHNA and CDR2 YSLEER. V was clipped by 0 bases and J by 0 bases, with 6 bases between them. This CDR3 comprises 15 residues. CDR3 sequence reads: CASSQDWNSNQPQHF. In DNA form, the CDR3 reads TGCGCCAGCAGCCAAGATTGGAATAGCAATCAGCCCCAGCATTTT.

This rearrangement joins TRBV7-2 to TRBJ2-5; D remains ambiguous. CDR3 length equals 15 residues. The V end lost 4 bases, the J end lost 3 bases, and 15 bases lay between the germline ends. CDR1 and CDR2 from the germline V gene are SGHTA and FQGNSA. CDR3 coding DNA: TGTGCCAGCAGCTCCCAGGCCAGTCGAGAAGAGACCCAGTACTTC. Its protein product is CASSSQASREETQYF.

V gene TRBV6-1 combines with J gene TRBJ2-2, with TRBD1 matching over 7 bases. The germline gives CDR1 MNHNS, CDR2 SASEGT. With 7 bases clipped from V and 5 bases from J, the junction kept 7 bases outside the gene matches. CDR3 length equals 14 residues. The CDR3 sequence: CASNRQGGTGELFF. The CDR3 DNA reads TGTGCCAGCAATCGACAGGGTGGGACCGGGGAGCTGTTTTTT.

This clonotype was recorded a few times. A junction end diverges from the germline sequence, so it may reflect a read error. The V call is TRBV12-3 or TRBV12-4, the J call TRBJ2-1; 9 bases fit TRBD2. The CDR3 length is 14 residues. For the CDR3, the DNA is TGTGCCAGCAGTATAGCGGGAGTGATAGGTGAGCAGTTCTTC. This gives the protein CASSIAGVIGEQFF.

This clonotype was counted many times. The gene calls are TRBV29-1 and TRBJ2-7, with D perhaps matching TRBD2 (6 bases). CDR3 size: 13 residues. Germline CDR1 SQVTM, CDR2 ANQGSEA. Trimming pared 4 bases from V and 2 bases from J, leaving 12 bases between. The CDR3 bases are TGCAGCGTTGTAGTCGGGAGCACCTACGAGCAGTACTTC. Its protein is CSVVVGSTYEQYF.

This clonotype came up many times. This sequence joins TRBV12-3 or TRBV12-4 and TRBJ1-1; D is possibly TRBD1 (5 bases). Trimming shortened V by 5 bases and J by 3 bases, and 13 bases separated the two germline ends. The CDR3 loop spans 14 amino acids. The DNA for the CDR3 is TGTGCCAGCAGTCTCCAGGGAGGGGACACTGAAGCTTTCTTT. This encodes CASSLQGGDTEAFF.